The rows below give T cell receptor beta chains drawn from one sample of a study of blood T cell repertoires in COVID-19. TCRdb's table, derived via immunoSEQ multiplex PCR, lists solely in-frame clones and lacks some. In the table there are 350,000 or so clones, 80% to 90% of which are singletons. The sample was peripheral blood. The receptors originated from a woman aged 25 to 45 with COVID-19, enrolled during active disease. The CDR3 runs from the conserved cysteine through the conserved F or W. The D gene is left open where the match is weak. Clone size is given for some rows only: seen once, a few or many times, or a class if the clone is expanded.

CDR3 DNA | CDR3 protein | V gene | D gene | clone size | J gene
TGTGCCAGCAGCTTATATCCGGGAGGCGGCGGGGAGCTGTTTTTT | CASSLYPGGGGELFF | TRBV7-2 | TRBD2 | - | TRBJ2-2
TGCACCAGCAGCCTCCGAGGTTTCGGCTACACCTTC | CTSSLRGFGYTF | TRBV1 | - | - | TRBJ1-2
TGTGCCACCAGCAGGGAGCCAGGGGGCGGGTACGAGCAGTACTTC | CATSREPGGGYEQYF | TRBV15 | TRBD1 | - | TRBJ2-7
TGTGCCTGGAGGTGGGGGCCCCTCTCTGGGGCCAACGTCCTGACTTTC | CAWRWGPLSGANVLTF | TRBV30 | - | - | TRBJ2-6
TGTGCCAGCAGCTTACGTCAGGGAGGGACCCAGTACTTC | CASSLRQGGTQYF | TRBV7-3 | - | - | TRBJ2-5
TGCAGCGTTGAAACAGGGAAGGAGGATACGCAGTATTTT | CSVETGKEDTQYF | TRBV29-1 | - | - | TRBJ2-3
TGCGCCAGCAGTGAGGGCGGGGCTGCCTCCTACGAGCAGTACTTC | CASSEGGAASYEQYF | TRBV10-1 | - | - | TRBJ2-7
TGTGCCTGGAGGCCGGGACTAGCGGGAAACAATGAGCAGTTCTTC | CAWRPGLAGNNEQFF | TRBV30 | TRBD2 | - | TRBJ2-1
TGTGCCAGCAGTGAAAGGACAGGGGGCGGCTATGGCTACACCTTC | CASSERTGGGYGYTF | TRBV2 | TRBD1 | - | TRBJ1-2
TGTGCCAGCAGCGTAGGTTGGGGACAGGGTGATAATTCACCCCTCCACTTT | CASSVGWGQGDNSPLHF | TRBV9 | TRBD1 | once | TRBJ1-6
TGTGCCATCAGTGAATATGGGACTAGCGGGAACCTGGCCGGGGAGCTGTTTTTT | CAISEYGTSGNLAGELFF | TRBV10-3 | TRBD2 | - | TRBJ2-2
TGTGCCAGCAGCTCACCAGCAGCGGGAGGGGGCGAGCAGTACTTC | CASSSPAAGGGEQYF | TRBV7-2 | TRBD2 | - | TRBJ2-7
TGTGCCACCCATCAGGACTTTTCCTTTTTTGGTGAAGCTTTCTTT | CATHQDFSFFGEAFF | TRBV6-5 | - | - | TRBJ1-1
TGCGCCAGCAGCTCTAGACAGGTCGGCACAGATACGCAGTATTTT | CASSSRQVGTDTQYF | TRBV5-1 | - | - | TRBJ2-3
TGTGCCAGTAGGTTAGCAGGGCCTGCTCCTGGCTACACCTTC | CASRLAGPAPGYTF | TRBV19 | - | - | TRBJ1-2
TGCGCCAGCAGCTGGACAGGGGTAGCCTACGAGCAGTACTTC | CASSWTGVAYEQYF | TRBV5-1 | TRBD1 | once | TRBJ2-7
TGTGCCAGCAGTTACCCCCCGGGACAGGGTAATGAAAAACTGTTTTTT | CASSYPPGQGNEKLFF | TRBV6-6 | TRBD1 | - | TRBJ1-4
TGTGCCACCAGCAGAGATCGACGGGGCCGCGGGGACACCATATATTTT | CATSRDRRGRGDTIYF | TRBV15 | - | - | TRBJ1-3
TGTGCCAGCAGCGAAAGGCGGACAGCCAAATCTTACGAGCAGTACTTC | CASSERRTAKSYEQYF | TRBV28 | - | - | TRBJ2-7
TGTGCCAGCAGCTTTCCGACAGGGGGCTCCTACGAGCAGTACTTC | CASSFPTGGSYEQYF | TRBV7-2 | TRBD1 | - | TRBJ2-7
TGCGCCAGCAGCTTGGCCTTGACTAGCGGGGACCAAGAGACCCAGTACTTC | CASSLALTSGDQETQYF | TRBV5-1 | TRBD2 | - | TRBJ2-5
TGCGCCAGCAGTCTCCTTGGGGGGGAGATTGCAACTAATGAAAAACTGTTTTTT | CASSLLGGEIATNEKLFF | TRBV4-1 | - | - | TRBJ1-4
TGTGCCTGGAGTGTTCGGGGTTGGGGTCCTGGCGAGCAGTACTTC | CAWSVRGWGPGEQYF | TRBV30 | - | - | TRBJ2-7
TGTGCCAGCAGTTTAAACAGGGGGATAAACTATGGCTACACCTTC | CASSLNRGINYGYTF | TRBV28 | TRBD1 | - | TRBJ1-2
TGCAGCGCCCGACGTGGGCCCTACGAGCAGTACTTC | CSARRGPYEQYF | TRBV29-1 | - | - | TRBJ2-7
TGTGCCAGCAGCCCTGGACTAGCGGGAGTAGAGTACGAGCAGTACTTC | CASSPGLAGVEYEQYF | TRBV7-9 | TRBD2 | - | TRBJ2-7
TGTGCCAGCAGAGTGGGACATACGAACACTGAAGCTTTCTTT | CASRVGHTNTEAFF | TRBV6-5 | - | - | TRBJ1-1
TGTGCCGGACTAGCGGGAGGCACAGATACGCAGTATTTT | CAGLAGGTDTQYF | TRBV30 | TRBD2 | - | TRBJ2-3
TGTGCCAGCAGCGGGAGTTACGAGCAGTACTTC | CASSGSYEQYF | TRBV11-2 | - | - | TRBJ2-7
TGTGCCTGGAGTGTGGCAGGGGCCTACAATCAGCCCCAGCATTTT | CAWSVAGAYNQPQHF | TRBV30 | - | once | TRBJ1-5
TGTGCCAGCAGTCATGGGACAGGGGTCGAGCAGTACTTC | CASSHGTGVEQYF | TRBV12-3/TRBV12-4 | TRBD1 | - | TRBJ2-7
TGTGCCAGCAGTTTAGGACAGGTTCCGGAGACCCAGTACTTC | CASSLGQVPETQYF | TRBV28 | TRBD1 | once | TRBJ2-5
TGTGCCAGCAGCTATAGACTAGCGGGATACAATGAGCAGTTCTTC | CASSYRLAGYNEQFF | TRBV11-3 | TRBD2 | - | TRBJ2-1